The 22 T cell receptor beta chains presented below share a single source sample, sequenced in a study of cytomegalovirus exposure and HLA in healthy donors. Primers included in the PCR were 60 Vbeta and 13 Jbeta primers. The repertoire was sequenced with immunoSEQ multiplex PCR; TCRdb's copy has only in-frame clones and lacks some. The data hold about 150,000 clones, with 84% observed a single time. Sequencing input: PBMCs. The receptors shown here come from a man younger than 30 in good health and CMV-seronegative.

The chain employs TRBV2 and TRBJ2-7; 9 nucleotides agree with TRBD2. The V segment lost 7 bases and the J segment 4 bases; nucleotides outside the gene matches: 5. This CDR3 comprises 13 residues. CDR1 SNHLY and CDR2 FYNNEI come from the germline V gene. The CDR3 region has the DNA TGTGCCAGCAAGGAGCGGGGGGCTTACGAGCAGTACTTC. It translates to CASKERGAYEQYF.

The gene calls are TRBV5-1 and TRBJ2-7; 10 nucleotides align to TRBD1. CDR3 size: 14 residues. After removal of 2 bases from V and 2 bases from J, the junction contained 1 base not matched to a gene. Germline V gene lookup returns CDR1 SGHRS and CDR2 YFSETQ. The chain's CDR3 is CASSFGTGAYEQYF. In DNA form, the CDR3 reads TGCGCCAGCAGCTTTGGGACAGGGGCCTACGAGCAGTACTTC.

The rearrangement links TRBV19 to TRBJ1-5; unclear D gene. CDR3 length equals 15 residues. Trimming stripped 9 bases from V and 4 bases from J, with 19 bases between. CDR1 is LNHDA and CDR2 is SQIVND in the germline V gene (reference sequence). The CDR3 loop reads CASKQTPEPNQPQHF. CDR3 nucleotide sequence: TGTGCCAGCAAACAGACCCCGGAACCTAATCAGCCCCAGCATTTT. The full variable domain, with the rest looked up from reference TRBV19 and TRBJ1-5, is DGGITQSPKYLFRKEGQNVTLSCEQNLNHDAMYWYRQDPGQGLRLIYYSQIVNDFQKGDIAEGYSVSREKKESFPLTVTSAQKNPTAFYLCASKQTPEPNQPQHFGDGTRLSIL.

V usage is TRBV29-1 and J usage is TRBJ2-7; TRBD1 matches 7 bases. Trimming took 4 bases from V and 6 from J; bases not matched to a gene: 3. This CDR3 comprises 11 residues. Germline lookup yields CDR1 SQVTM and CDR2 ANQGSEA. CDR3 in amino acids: CSVVSGGEQYF. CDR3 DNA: TGCAGCGTTGTATCAGGGGGCGAGCAGTACTTC.

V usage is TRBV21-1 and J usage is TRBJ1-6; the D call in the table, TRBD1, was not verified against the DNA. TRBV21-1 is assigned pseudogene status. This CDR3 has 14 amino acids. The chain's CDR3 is CATQGTEHNSPLHF. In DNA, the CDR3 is TGTGCCACCCAAGGGACAGAACATAATTCACCCCTCCACTTT.

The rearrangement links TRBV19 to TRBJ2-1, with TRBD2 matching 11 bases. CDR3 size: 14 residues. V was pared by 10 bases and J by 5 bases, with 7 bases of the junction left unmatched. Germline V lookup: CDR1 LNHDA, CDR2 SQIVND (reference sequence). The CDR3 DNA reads TGTGCCACCTCCGGGACTAGCGGAAACAATGAGCAGTTCTTC. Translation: CATSGTSGNNEQFF.

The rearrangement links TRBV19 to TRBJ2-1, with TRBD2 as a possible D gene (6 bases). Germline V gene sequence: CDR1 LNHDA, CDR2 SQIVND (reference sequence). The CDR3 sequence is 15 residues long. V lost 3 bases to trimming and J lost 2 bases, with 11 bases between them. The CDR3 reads CASSIPGRPYNEQFF. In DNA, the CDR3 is TGTGCCAGTAGTATCCCAGGGAGGCCCTACAATGAGCAGTTCTTC.

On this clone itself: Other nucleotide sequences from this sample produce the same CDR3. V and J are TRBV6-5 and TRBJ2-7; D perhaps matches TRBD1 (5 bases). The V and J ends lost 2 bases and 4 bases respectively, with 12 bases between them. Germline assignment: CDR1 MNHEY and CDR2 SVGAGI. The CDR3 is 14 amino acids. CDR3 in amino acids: CASSYRQGPYEQYF. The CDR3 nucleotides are TGTGCCAGCAGTTACAGGCAGGGCCCATACGAGCAGTACTTC.

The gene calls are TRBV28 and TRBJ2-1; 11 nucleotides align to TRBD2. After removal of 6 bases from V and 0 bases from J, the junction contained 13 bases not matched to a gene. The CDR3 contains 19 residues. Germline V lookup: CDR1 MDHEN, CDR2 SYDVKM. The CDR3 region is CASSSSLAGGRGSYNEQFF. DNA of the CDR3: TGTGCCAGCAGCTCGTCCTTAGCGGGAGGGCGGGGCTCCTACAATGAGCAGTTCTTC. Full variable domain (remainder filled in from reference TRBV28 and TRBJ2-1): DVKVTQSSRYLVKRTGEKVFLECVQDMDHENMFWYRQDPGLGLRLIYFSYDVKMKEKGDIPEGYSVSREKKERFSLILESASTNQTSMYLCASSSSLAGGRGSYNEQFFGPGTRLTVL.

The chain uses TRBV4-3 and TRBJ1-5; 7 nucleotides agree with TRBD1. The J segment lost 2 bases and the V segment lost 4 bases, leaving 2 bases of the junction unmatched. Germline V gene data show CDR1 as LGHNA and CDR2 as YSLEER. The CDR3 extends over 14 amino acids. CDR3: CASSLGGGNQPQHF. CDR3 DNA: TGCGCCAGCAGCCTAGGGGGCGGCAATCAGCCCCAGCATTTT.

The CDR3 sequence: CASTINRESGYTF. CDR3 in DNA: TGTGCCAGCACAATCAACAGGGAGAGCGGCTACACCTTC. The chain recombines TRBV6-5 with TRBJ1-2, with D perhaps TRBD1 (6 bases). V was clipped by 7 bases and J by 8 bases, with 17 bases between them. Germline CDR1 reads MNHEY; CDR2 reads SVGAGI. The length of the CDR3 is 13 residues.

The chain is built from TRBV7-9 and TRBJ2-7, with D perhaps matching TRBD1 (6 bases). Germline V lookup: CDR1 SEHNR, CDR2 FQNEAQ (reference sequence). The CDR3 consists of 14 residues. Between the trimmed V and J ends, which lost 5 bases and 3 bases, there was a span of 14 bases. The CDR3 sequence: CASSRTEERYEQYF. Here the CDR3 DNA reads TGTGCCAGCAGCCGGACAGAAGAACGCTACGAGCAGTACTTC.

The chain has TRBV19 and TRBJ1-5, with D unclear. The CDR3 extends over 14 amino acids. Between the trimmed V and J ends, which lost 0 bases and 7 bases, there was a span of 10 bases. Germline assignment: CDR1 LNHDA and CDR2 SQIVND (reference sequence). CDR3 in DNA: TGTGCCAGTAGTATAGAGGCGGTTAGGCAGCCCCAGCATTTT. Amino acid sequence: CASSIEAVRQPQHF.

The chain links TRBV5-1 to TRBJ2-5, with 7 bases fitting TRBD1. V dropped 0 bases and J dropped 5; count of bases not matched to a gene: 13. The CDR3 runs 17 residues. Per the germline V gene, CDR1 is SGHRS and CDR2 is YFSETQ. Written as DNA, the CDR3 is TGCGCCAGCAGCTTGGCCACTGTAGTAGGGGGCGCGGAGACCCAGTACTTC. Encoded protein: CASSLATVVGGAETQYF.

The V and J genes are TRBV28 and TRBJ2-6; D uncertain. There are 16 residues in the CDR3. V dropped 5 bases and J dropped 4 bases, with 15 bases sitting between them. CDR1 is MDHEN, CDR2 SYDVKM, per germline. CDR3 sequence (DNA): TGTGCCAGCAGTGACTTGGTGTTAAGCGGGGCCAACGTCCTGACTTTC. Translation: CASSDLVLSGANVLTF.

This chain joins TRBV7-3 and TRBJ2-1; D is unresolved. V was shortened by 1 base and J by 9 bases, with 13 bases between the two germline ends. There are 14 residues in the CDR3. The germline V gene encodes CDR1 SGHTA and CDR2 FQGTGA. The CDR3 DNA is TGTGCCAGCAGCTTAATTGGGCTCGGCGTTGAGCAGTTCTTC. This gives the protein CASSLIGLGVEQFF. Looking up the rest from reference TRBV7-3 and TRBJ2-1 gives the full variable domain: GAGVSQTPSNKVTEKGKYVELRCDPISGHTALYWYRQSLGQGPEFLIYFQGTGAADDSGLPNDRFFAVRPEGSVSTLKIQRTERGDSAVYLCASSLIGLGVEQFFGPGTRLTVL.

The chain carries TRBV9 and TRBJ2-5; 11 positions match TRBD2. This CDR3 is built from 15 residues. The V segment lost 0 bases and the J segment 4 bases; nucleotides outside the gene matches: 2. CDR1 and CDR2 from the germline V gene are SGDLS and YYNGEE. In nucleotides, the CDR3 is TGTGCCAGCAGCGTAGTAGCGGGAGGGGCAGAGACCCAGTACTTC. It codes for CASSVVAGGAETQYF.

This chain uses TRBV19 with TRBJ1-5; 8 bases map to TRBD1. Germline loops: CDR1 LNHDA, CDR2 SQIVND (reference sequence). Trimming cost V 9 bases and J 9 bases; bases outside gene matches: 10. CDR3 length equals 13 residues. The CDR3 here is CASGTGSGGPQHF. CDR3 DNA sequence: TGTGCCAGCGGGACAGGCAGTGGGGGGCCCCAGCATTTT.

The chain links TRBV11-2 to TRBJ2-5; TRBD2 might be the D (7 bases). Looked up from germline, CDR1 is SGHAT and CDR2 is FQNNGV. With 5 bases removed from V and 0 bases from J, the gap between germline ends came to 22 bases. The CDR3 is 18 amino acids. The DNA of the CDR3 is TGTGCCAGCAGCCCGTGGGAGGGGCAGGGGCTTCACCAAGAGACCCAGTACTTC. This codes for CASSPWEGQGLHQETQYF. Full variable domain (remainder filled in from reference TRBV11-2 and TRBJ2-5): EAGVAQSPRYKIIEKRQSVAFWCNPISGHATLYWYQQILGQGPKLLIQFQNNGVVDDSQLPKDRFSAERLKGVDSTLKIQPAKLEDSAVYLCASSPWEGQGLHQETQYFGPGTRLLVL.

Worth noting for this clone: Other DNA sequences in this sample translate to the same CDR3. The CDR3 here is CASSLDSYEQYF. CDR3 coding DNA: TGTGCCAGCAGTCTCGACAGCTACGAGCAGTACTTC. V gene TRBV28 combines with J gene TRBJ2-7; tentative D call: TRBD1 (5 bases). CDR1 MDHEN and CDR2 SYDVKM come from the germline V gene. This CDR3 is built from 12 residues. Trimming removed 5 bases at V and 3 bases at J, with 8 bases between.

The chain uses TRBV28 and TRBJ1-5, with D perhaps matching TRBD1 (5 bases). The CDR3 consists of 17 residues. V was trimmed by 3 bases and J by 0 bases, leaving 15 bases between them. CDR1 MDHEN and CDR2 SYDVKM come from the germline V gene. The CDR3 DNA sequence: TGTGCCAGCAGTTTTAACAGGTACCAATATAGCAATCAGCCCCAGCATTTT. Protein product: CASSFNRYQYSNQPQHF.

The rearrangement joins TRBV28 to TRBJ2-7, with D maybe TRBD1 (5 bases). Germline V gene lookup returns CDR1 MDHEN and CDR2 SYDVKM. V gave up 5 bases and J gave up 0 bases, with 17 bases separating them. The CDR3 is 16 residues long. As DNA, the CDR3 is TGTGCCAGCAGTAGAAGGGGCCATCGAGACTCCTACGAGCAGTACTTC. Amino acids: CASSRRGHRDSYEQYF.